The 26 T cell receptor beta chains below all came from one sample that was sequenced in a study of monozygotic twins with inflammatory bowel disease. One entry per CDR3 protein, without DNA, is what TCRdb gives after re-calling the 5' RACE reads. Its table records 150,000 to 200,000 distinct CDR3 sequences. Sequencing was done on a sample of blood. These receptors were collected from a human donor with ulcerative colitis or Crohn's disease, or a healthy co-twin of an affected twin (not recorded which).

V is TRBV20-1 and J is TRBJ2-7; with no DNA, the TCRdb D assignment of TRBD1 cannot be verified. This CDR3 is 12 amino acids long. Germline V CDR1 and CDR2: DFQATT, SNEGSKA (reference sequence). CDR3 amino acids: CSARGQRYEQYF.

This chain joins TRBV7-8 and TRBJ2-7; TCRdb returns TRBD2, unconfirmable since there is no DNA. Germline V CDR1 and CDR2: SGHVS, FQNEAQ. The CDR3 is made up of 17 amino acids. This CDR3 reads CASSFSPETSGSYEQYF.

The V gene is TRBV20-1, the J gene TRBJ2-1. The length of the CDR3 is 15 residues. The germline gives CDR1 DFQATT, CDR2 SNEGSKA (reference sequence). CDR3 loop: CSARVDRNHGNEQFF.

The CDR3 is CASSFRQGSYEQYF. This chain connects TRBV27 to TRBJ2-7. This CDR3 is built from 14 residues. Germline V lookup: CDR1 MNHEY, CDR2 SMNVEV (reference sequence).

The chain's CDR3 is CASSVGGTSGPTYNEQFF. J is TRBJ2-1 and V is TRBV9; TCRdb reports TRBD2, a call that lacks DNA to check it against. Germline lookup yields CDR1 SGDLS and CDR2 YYNGEE. The CDR3 loop spans 18 amino acids. Combining the CDR3 with reference TRBV9 and TRBJ2-1 gives the whole variable domain DSGVTQTPKHLITATGQRVTLRCSPRSGDLSVYWYQQSLDQGLQFLIQYYNGEERAKGNILERFSAQQFPDLHSELNLSSLELGDSALYFCASSVGGTSGPTYNEQFFGPGTRLTVL.

This sequence joins TRBV5-1 and TRBJ2-3. The CDR3 sequence is 12 residues long. The germline V gene encodes CDR1 SGHRS and CDR2 YFSETQ. CDR3 residues: CASSFLTDTQYF.

The chain combines TRBV10-3 with TRBJ2-2; TCRdb selects TRBD1, and the lack of DNA leaves this call unchecked. The CDR3 length is 18 residues. CDR1 ENHRY and CDR2 SYGVKD come from the germline V gene. The CDR3 is CAISVLGQGAKISGELFF.

The rearrangement uses TRBV19 and TRBJ1-2. Germline CDR1 reads LNHDA; CDR2 reads SQIVND (reference sequence). The CDR3 is made up of 16 amino acids. CDR3: CASSIVFGQTMNGYTF.

This chain links TRBV4-3 with TRBJ2-1; TCRdb selects TRBD1, and the lack of DNA leaves this call unchecked. Germline loops: CDR1 LGHNA, CDR2 YSLEER. This CDR3 is built from 17 residues. The CDR3 protein is CASSQDGTGGPYNEQFF.

V and J are TRBV29-1 and TRBJ2-2; without DNA, the TCRdb call of TRBD1 cannot be checked. This CDR3 has 13 amino acids. Germline loops: CDR1 SQVTM, CDR2 ANQGSEA. CDR3: CSVDGAYTGELFF.

The rearrangement links TRBV12-3 or TRBV12-4 to TRBJ2-2. CDR3 length equals 12 residues. The CDR3 loop reads CASLTHTGELFF.

CDR3 in amino acids: CAVGPLGTDTQYF. This sequence joins TRBV15 and TRBJ2-3; TCRdb's D call, TRBD1, is unchecked because there is no DNA. Per germline, CDR1 LNHNV and CDR2 YYDKDF (reference sequence). This CDR3 spans 13 amino acids.

The V gene is TRBV7-2, the J gene TRBJ1-2. The CDR3 has 13 amino acids. The germline V gene encodes CDR1 SGHTA and CDR2 FQGNSA. The CDR3 is CASILAGNYGYTF.

The chain carries TRBV12-3 or TRBV12-4 and TRBJ1-6. The CDR3 consists of 15 residues. The CDR3 is CASSLRGLGNSPLHF.

The rearrangement links TRBV7-2 to TRBJ1-5; TCRdb reports TRBD1, a call that lacks DNA to check it against. The CDR3 length is 14 residues. The germline V gene has CDR1 SGHTA and CDR2 FQGNSA. CDR3 residues: CASSLFPRNQPQHF. Looking up the rest from reference TRBV7-2 and TRBJ1-5 gives the full variable domain: GAGVSQSPSNKVTEKGKDVELRCDPISGHTALYWYRQSLGQGLEFLIYFQGNSAPDKSGLPSDRFSAERTGGSVSTLTIQRTQQEDSAVYLCASSLFPRNQPQHFGDGTRLSIL.

J is TRBJ2-1 and V is TRBV15. Germline CDR1 is LNHNV and CDR2 is YYDKDF (reference sequence). The CDR3 length is 14 residues. CDR3 protein: CATSRVAGYNEQFF.

The J gene is TRBJ1-1, the V gene TRBV29-1. Germline V gives CDR1 SQVTM, CDR2 ANQGSEA. There are 13 residues in the CDR3. CDR3 loop: CSAAGGGWTEAFF. The full variable domain, its missing parts supplied by reference TRBV29-1 and TRBJ1-1, is SAVISQKPSRDICQRGTSLTIQCQVDSQVTMMFWYRQQPGQSLTLIATANQGSEATYESGFVIDKFPISRPNLTFSTLTVSNMSPEDSSIYLCSAAGGGWTEAFFGQGTRLTVV.

This sequence joins TRBV5-1 and TRBJ1-2. The CDR3 length is 11 residues. Germline V CDR1 and CDR2: SGHRS, YFSETQ. The CDR3 region is CASSSDYGYTF.

Its frequency marks this clonotype as medium-sized. V and J are TRBV10-3 and TRBJ2-1; there is no DNA to check the TCRdb D call of TRBD2. This CDR3 contains 13 residues. Germline-derived CDR1 and CDR2 are ENHRY and SYGVKD. The CDR3: CAISESGTSEQFF.

The chain employs TRBV10-3 and TRBJ2-5; TCRdb returns TRBD2, unconfirmable since there is no DNA. This CDR3 comprises 13 residues. Per germline, CDR1 ENHRY and CDR2 SYGVKD. The CDR3 protein is CAIAGRDQETQYF.

The V and J genes are TRBV7-2 and TRBJ2-2; TCRdb selects TRBD1, and the lack of DNA leaves this call unchecked. Germline V CDR1 and CDR2: SGHTA, FQGNSA. This CDR3 is 14 amino acids long. This chain's CDR3 is CASTLGGDSGELFF.

This chain connects TRBV5-1 to TRBJ1-4; the TRBD1 assignment by TCRdb is unverifiable without DNA. This CDR3 has 14 residues. CDR1 is SGHRS, CDR2 YFSETQ, per germline. The chain's CDR3 is CASSTRGPNEKLFF.

The chain uses TRBV30 and TRBJ1-5. The germline gives CDR1 GTSNPN, CDR2 SVGIG (reference sequence). The CDR3 consists of 13 residues. The CDR3 region is CAWSRAENQPQHF. Full variable domain (outside the CDR3, taken from reference TRBV30 and TRBJ1-5): SQTIHQWPATLVQPVGSPLSLECTVEGTSNPNLYWYRQAAGRGLQLLFYSVGIGQISSEVPQNLSASRPQDRQFILSSKKLLLSDSGFYLCAWSRAENQPQHFGDGTRLSIL.

The chain carries TRBV20-1 and TRBJ1-5; TCRdb's D call of TRBD1 is untestable without DNA. CDR3 length equals 17 residues. CDR1 and CDR2 from the germline V gene are DFQATT and SNEGSKA (reference sequence). CDR3 loop: CSARRTGVVEGNQPQHF.

The chain uses TRBV6-5 and TRBJ2-1; no DNA is available, so the TRBD2 call from TCRdb remains unchecked. The CDR3 contains 17 residues. Germline assignment: CDR1 MNHEY and CDR2 SVGAGI. The CDR3 protein is CASSYSLAGGRAHEQFF.

The chain couples TRBV9 to TRBJ2-1; the TCRdb call, TRBD2, lacks DNA for checking. CDR3 length: 16 residues. From germline, CDR1 is SGDLS and CDR2 YYNGEE. CDR3 in amino acids: CASSVVSRGHYNEQFF.